This TCR beta chain was identified in a study of T-cell reconstitution after alpha-beta-depleted transplantation in children. As it was prepared, the TCRbeta library received unique molecular identifiers. TCRdb processed the PCR reads anew with MiXCR; each CDR3 protein has one entry. The sample shows about 400,000 distinct CDR3 sequences, 20% of them seen only once. The sample holds a few counts of this clonotype. Per the germline V gene, CDR1 is SGHRS and CDR2 is YFSETQ. CDR3 length: 16 amino acids. J was trimmed by 8 bases and V by 4 bases; bases with no gene match: 16. Material: PBMCs from the stem cell graft donor, obtained from the stem cell graft. The chain employs TRBV5-1 and TRBJ1-1; 8 bases align to TRBD1. This TCR derives from a human donor who donated a stem cell graft to a child with acute myeloid leukemia. This CDR3 is CASSLYLGQVDPEAFF. The CDR3 DNA reads as TGCGCCAGCAGCCTTTACTTGGGACAGGTAGATCCCGAAGCTTTCTTT.